The source of this T cell receptor (beta chain) is a study of blood T cell repertoires in COVID-19. In the original analysis: Reference gene primer amplification in the assay estimated nucleated cell counts. TCRdb's copy holds only in-frame clones and misses some; the assay was immunoSEQ multiplex PCR. V, J and clone size are those of that table, while D and trimming were read from the DNA. The sample holds 180,000 or so clones, about four fifths seen once. V shed 3 bases and J shed 5 bases, with 11 bases lying between them. This CDR3 is 13 amino acids long. The germline CDR1 and CDR2 sequences are SGDLS and YYNGEE.

The chain couples TRBV9 to TRBJ1-1, with D uncertain. This TCR was sampled from a man aged 40-50 years who had recovered from COVID-19. The material sequenced was PBMCs or T cells enriched from blood (not recorded which). The chain's CDR3 is CASSAQAWTEAFF. The CDR3 nucleotides are TGTGCCAGCAGCGCCCAAGCTTGGACTGAAGCTTTCTTT.